This TCR beta chain was sequenced during a study of blood T cell repertoires in COVID-19 (TCRdb year 2020). Describing the broader study: Collaborator samples came from the United States, Italy and Spain and covered acute and convalescent phases of COVID-19. The repertoires were released in a freely available public database meant as a resource for research on the immune response to SARS-CoV-2. The samples were drawn from two sources: the first 160 participants of the ongoing ImmuneRACE study, and over 950 subjects contributed by 6 global collaborators. A de-identified subject ID, COVID-19 status, age in years and sex were almost always included in the sample metadata. Where available, HLA class I and class II types were obtained from metadata supplied by the sample provider rather than from assay-based typing. The prospective study material was composed of cDNA or gDNA derived from T cells, B-cell-depleted T cells, or PBMCs. Subjects who had been exposed to COVID-19, were actively infected with it, or had recovered from it provided the deeply sampled blood TCRbeta repertoires that made up the dataset.

TCRbeta CDR3 regions were amplified from genomic DNA using the immunoSEQ Assay, a bias-controlled multiplex PCR. The study's processing was this. The number of nucleated cells in each sample was estimated by amplification of reference gene primers within the assay. Sequence reads were collapsed and filtered to measure the absolute abundance of every unique TCRbeta CDR3 rearrangement. Productive Simpson clonality was computed per sample as the square root of Simpson's diversity index over productive rearrangements. Drawn from immuneACCESS, this table holds only the in-frame rearrangements with V and J called that TCRdb kept. Clones are partly lost; checked studies trace under half to an unresolved V gene and leave the rest unexplained. V, J and clone size reflect that table, while D and trimming were determined from the DNA. In all, the sample holds more than 300,000 clones, and about 89% of those were seen once. Roughly 6.3% of the sample lies in the top ten.

At one collaborating source in Seattle, patients were enrolled during active infection and were followed longitudinally through the course of disease. Each collaborating institution followed its own protocols to collect whole blood in K2EDTA tubes. For TCRbeta analysis, collaborators shipped samples in one of three forms: frozen whole blood, isolated PBMCs, or DNA extracted from either of those sample types. Turning to this clone: What antigen it recognizes has not been identified. Base qualities are not at hand, and no much larger clone is one base apart.

Overall results and qualifications from the work: How much clinical and demographic metadata was included differed by source and by participant, and the metadata was provided uncurated.

V lost 1 base and J lost 2 bases, and the count of bases not matched to a germline gene is 4. Taken from cysteine to phenylalanine, the CDR3 has 15 residues. Only the CDR3 part of the read is kept: 45 bases, read in frame from the first base. From a lookup of the germline V gene, CDR1 and CDR2 are SGHAT and FQNNGV. The sequenced sample consisted of peripheral blood. This TCR came from a woman between 45 and 65 years old with COVID-19, enrolled during active disease. In this chain, TRBV11-2 is recombined with TRBJ2-7, with TRBD2 matching 8 junction bases. CDR3 protein: CASSLGPGGPYEQYF. The nucleotide sequence is given as TGTGCCAGCAGCTTAGGTCCGGGAGGGCCCTACGAGCAGTACTTC.